The 12 T cell receptor beta chains below were found in one sample sequenced in a study of blood T cell repertoires in COVID-19. The assay was immunoSEQ multiplex PCR, and TCRdb's table has in-frame clones only and misses some. Found here are 150,000 or so clones, roughly 81% of them singletons; the top ten hold about 5.8%. The source material was peripheral blood. The receptors were gathered from a woman in her 50s with COVID-19, enrolled during active disease.

V usage is TRBV3-1 (or the pseudogene TRBV3-2) and J usage is TRBJ2-3; 10 bases map to TRBD1. Germline CDR1 LGHDT, CDR2 YNNKEL (reference sequence). CDR3 length: 16 residues. V was clipped by 1 base and J by 10 bases; unmatched bases: 11. CDR3 sequence reads: CASSQATGGYSRSQYF. The CDR3 DNA is TGTGCCAGCAGCCAAGCGACAGGGGGCTACAGTAGGTCGCAGTATTTT.

A single count supports this clone. This sequence joins TRBV7-9 and TRBJ2-3; a possible D gene is TRBD2 (6 bases). The germline gives CDR1 SEHNR, CDR2 FQNEAQ (reference sequence). V lost 7 bases to trimming and J lost 6 bases, with 11 bases between them. The CDR3 loop spans 12 amino acids. As DNA, the CDR3 is TGTGCCAGCACCGGAGGGGCGGATACGCAGTATTTT. Translated: CASTGGADTQYF.

The CDR3 nucleotides read TGTGCCAGCAGCGCTAGGGGACAAACCAGCCCTACCTATGGCTACACCTTC. Amino acid sequence: CASSARGQTSPTYGYTF. V is TRBV9 and J is TRBJ1-2, with D maybe TRBD1 (6 bases). Trimming removed 3 bases at V and 4 bases at J, with 22 bases between. CDR3 length equals 17 residues. Germline assignment: CDR1 SGDLS and CDR2 YYNGEE.

J is TRBJ1-5 and V is TRBV24-1; a possible D gene is TRBD1 (5 bases). Trimming removed 10 bases at V and 2 bases at J, with 14 bases between. CDR1 is KGHDR, CDR2 SFDVKD, per germline. CDR3 length: 14 amino acids. CDR3 nucleotide sequence: TGTGCCACAAGCTCGGGGGGTGGCAATCAGCCCCAGCATTTT. This translates into CATSSGGGNQPQHF.

On this clone itself: Other nucleotide sequences in the sample specify the same CDR3. The chain recombines TRBV24-1 with TRBJ2-3; D is unclear. This CDR3 has 13 amino acids. In germline, CDR1 is KGHDR, CDR2 SFDVKD. The V end lost 1 base, the J end lost 5 bases, and 6 bases lay between the germline ends. As DNA, the CDR3 is TGTGCCACCAGTGATTTTAGTGGAGATACGCAGTATTTT. Translation: CATSDFSGDTQYF.

This chain connects TRBV28 to TRBJ1-1; tentative D call: TRBD1 (5 bases). The CDR3 is 13 amino acids. The germline CDR1 and CDR2 sequences are MDHEN and SYDVKM. The germline V and J ends were trimmed by 7 bases and 1 base, with 10 bases remaining between them. In nucleotides, the CDR3 is TGTGCCAGCACGGAGGGGTCGAACACTGAAGCTTTCTTT. This sequence encodes CASTEGSNTEAFF.

This clone was seen only once. V usage is TRBV2 and J usage is TRBJ2-1; 9 nucleotides agree with TRBD2. V was clipped by 7 bases and J by 4 bases; unmatched bases: 5. The germline gives CDR1 SNHLY, CDR2 FYNNEI. The CDR3 contains 14 residues. In nucleotides, the CDR3 is TGTGCCAGCAATCCGGGACTAGCTTACAATGAGCAGTTCTTC. It yields the protein CASNPGLAYNEQFF.

The chain carries TRBV7-2 and TRBJ2-2; a possible D gene is TRBD2 (6 bases). The CDR3 is 16 amino acids. CDR1 and CDR2 from the germline V gene are SGHTA and FQGNSA. Trimming took 3 bases from V and 6 from J, leaving 17 bases between them. Written as DNA, the CDR3 is TGTGCCAGCAGCTTGGGGGGTCTCTCCGGGTCCGGGGAGCTGTTTTTT. This translates into CASSLGGLSGSGELFF.

The chain links TRBV29-1 to TRBJ1-5; the match to TRBD1 covers 7 bases. The junction had 5 bases not matched to a gene; V was cut back by 6 bases and J by 0 bases. Germline V gene sequence: CDR1 SQVTM, CDR2 ANQGSEA. The CDR3 is 14 residues long. The CDR3, as DNA: TGCAGCGTGGGACAGACAAATAGCAATCAGCCCCAGCATTTT. As protein: CSVGQTNSNQPQHF.

The chain carries TRBV9 and TRBJ1-6, with D uncertain. Trimming stripped 0 bases from V and 7 bases from J, with 5 bases between. The CDR3 totals 13 residues. In germline, CDR1 is SGDLS, CDR2 YYNGEE. CDR3 sequence: CASSVDINSPLHF. Here the CDR3 DNA reads TGTGCCAGCAGCGTAGACATCAATTCACCCCTCCACTTT.

The rearrangement links TRBV2 to TRBJ1-6, with D unresolved. The CDR3 runs 13 residues. Germline CDR1 SNHLY, CDR2 FYNNEI. Trimming shortened V by 10 bases and J by 5 bases, and 12 bases separated the two germline ends. This chain's CDR3 is CAIQKFHNSPLHF. CDR3 in DNA: TGTGCCATCCAGAAATTTCATAATTCACCCCTCCACTTT. The full variable domain, with the rest looked up from reference TRBV2 and TRBJ1-6, is EPEVTQTPSHQVTQMGQEVILRCVPISNHLYFYWYRQILGQKVEFLVSFYNNEISEKSEIFDDQFSVERPDGSNFTLKIRSTKLEDSAMYFCAIQKFHNSPLHFGNGTRLTVT.

The V and J genes are TRBV6-5 and TRBJ2-3; 12 positions match TRBD2. Unmatched junction bases numbered 5, after V lost 1 base and J lost 6 bases. CDR1 is MNHEY, CDR2 SVGAGI, per germline. The CDR3 spans 16 residues. The CDR3 is CASSYLTSGGLDTQYF. Written as DNA, the CDR3 is TGTGCCAGCAGTTACTTGACTAGCGGGGGACTGGATACGCAGTATTTT.